Following are 14 T cell receptor beta chains from one sample sequenced in a study of T cell responses to AZD1222 COVID-19 vaccine. Using immunoSEQ multiplex PCR, the repertoire was profiled, and TCRdb retains in-frame clones only, with some absent. The top ten hold approximately 2.8% of the sample, which has more than 110,000 clones, approximately 89% seen once. The sequencing here drew on peripheral blood, taken on day 0 of AZD1222 vaccination. These receptors were taken from an adult in good health.

The chain has TRBV7-2 and TRBJ2-7; the D is unclear. With 3 bases removed from V and 2 bases from J, the gap between germline ends came to 8 bases. This CDR3 spans 13 amino acids. In germline, CDR1 is SGHTA, CDR2 FQGNSA. The CDR3 sequence: CASSLGITYEQYF. The CDR3 DNA follows: TGTGCCAGCAGCTTGGGCATTACCTACGAGCAGTACTTC.

The genes are TRBV5-8 and TRBJ2-1, with D perhaps matching TRBD1 (6 bases). The V gene lost 3 bases and the J gene lost 6 bases, with 10 bases spanning the gap. Germline loops: CDR1 SGHTS, CDR2 YDEGEE. The CDR3 is made up of 13 amino acids. CDR3 nucleotides: TGTGCCAGCAGCTGGGGGCCCCCCAATGAGCAGTTCTTC. Residues: CASSWGPPNEQFF.

This sequence joins TRBV10-3 and TRBJ1-3, with D unclear. This CDR3 spans 13 amino acids. The V gene's germline CDR1 is ENHRY and CDR2 SYGVKD. The ends were cut back, 3 bases at V and 4 bases at J, with 7 bases in the middle. The CDR3, as DNA: TGTGCCATCAGTGATCAGTGGGGAAACACCATATATTTT. Translated, it gives CAISDQWGNTIYF.

The chain joins TRBV5-4 to TRBJ2-5; D not resolved. CDR1 and CDR2 from the germline V gene are SGHNT and YYREEE (reference sequence). Trimming cost V 2 bases and J 4 bases, with 3 bases left between them. CDR3 size: 11 residues. CDR3 DNA sequence: TGTGCCAGCAGCTTATCAGAGACCCAGTACTTC. As protein: CASSLSETQYF.

The chain carries TRBV2 and TRBJ1-6; D remains ambiguous. CDR1 and CDR2 from the germline V gene are SNHLY and FYNNEI. V was shortened by 1 base and J by 10 bases, with 8 bases between the two germline ends. The CDR3 runs 13 residues. CDR3 nucleotide sequence: TGTGCCAGCAGTGAAGGTGGGCGATCACCCCTCCACTTT. Protein: CASSEGGRSPLHF.

The sample holds a few counts of this clone. This chain joins TRBV20-1 and TRBJ1-4; D might be TRBD1 (5 bases). This CDR3 comprises 12 residues. From germline, CDR1 is DFQATT and CDR2 SNEGSKA (reference sequence). The V gene lost 3 bases and the J gene lost 7 bases, with 9 bases spanning the gap. The DNA for the CDR3 is TGCAGTGCTAGTGGGACGCTTGAAAAACTGTTTTTT. It is translated as CSASGTLEKLFF.

The genes are TRBV7-2 and TRBJ2-7; no definite D call. The CDR3 length is 13 residues. V shed 1 base and J shed 4 bases, with 8 bases lying between them. Per germline, CDR1 SGHTA and CDR2 FQGNSA. The CDR3 DNA is TGTGCCAGCAGCTTAGATCCAAGGTACGAGCAGTACTTC. As protein: CASSLDPRYEQYF.

The chain recombines TRBV19 with TRBJ1-4; TRBD1 matches 8 bases. Germline trimming cut 5 bases from V and 0 bases from J; bases unmatched to any gene: 5. This CDR3 comprises 16 residues. Germline V gene sequence: CDR1 LNHDA, CDR2 SQIVND (reference sequence). Here the CDR3 reads CASSVDRETTNEKLFF. CDR3 bases: TGTGCCAGTAGTGTGGACAGGGAGACAACTAATGAAAAACTGTTTTTT. Combining the CDR3 with reference TRBV19 and TRBJ1-4 gives the whole variable domain DGGITQSPKYLFRKEGQNVTLSCEQNLNHDAMYWYRQDPGQGLRLIYYSQIVNDFQKGDIAEGYSVSREKKESFPLTVTSAQKNPTAFYLCASSVDRETTNEKLFFGSGTQLSVL.

This clone was counted a single time. The chain uses TRBV5-1 and TRBJ2-3; TRBD2 matches 7 bases. Germline V gene sequence: CDR1 SGHRS, CDR2 YFSETQ. The CDR3 has 15 amino acids. J gave up 2 bases and V 7 bases, and 10 bases lay outside the gene matches. CDR3 bases: TGCGCCAGCGGAGGGGCGGCGGGAGACACAGATACGCAGTATTTT. Translating gives CASGGAAGDTDTQYF.

In DNA form, the CDR3 reads TGTGCCAGCAGCCAGGGGGTTGGCTATGGCTACACCTTC. It specifies CASSQGVGYGYTF. The rearrangement uses TRBV11-2 and TRBJ1-2; TRBD1 aligns across 7 bases. V was clipped by 5 bases and J by 4 bases; unmatched bases: 4. CDR3 size: 13 residues. Germline V gene sequence: CDR1 SGHAT, CDR2 FQNNGV.

J is TRBJ1-4 and V is TRBV9, with D unclear. The CDR3 loop spans 16 amino acids. V dropped 4 bases and J dropped 0 bases, with 13 bases sitting between them. Germline assignment: CDR1 SGDLS and CDR2 YYNGEE. CDR3 amino acids: CASSPRGDATNEKLFF. The CDR3 DNA reads as TGTGCCAGCAGCCCCCGGGGAGATGCAACTAATGAAAAACTGTTTTTT. Full variable domain (outside the CDR3, taken from reference TRBV9 and TRBJ1-4): DSGVTQTPKHLITATGQRVTLRCSPRSGDLSVYWYQQSLDQGLQFLIQYYNGEERAKGNILERFSAQQFPDLHSELNLSSLELGDSALYFCASSPRGDATNEKLFFGSGTQLSVL.

The chain recombines TRBV4-3 with TRBJ1-1, with TRBD1 matching over 7 bases. CDR3 length equals 13 residues. Germline-derived CDR1 and CDR2 are LGHNA and YSLEER. With 4 bases clipped from V and 1 base from J, the junction kept 0 bases outside the gene matches. Here the CDR3 reads CASSRTGNTEAFF. CDR3 DNA sequence: TGCGCCAGCAGCCGGACAGGGAACACTGAAGCTTTCTTT.

This chain joins TRBV27 and TRBJ1-1, with D hard to call. The CDR3 sequence is 14 residues long. Trimming took off 6 bases at V and 2 bases at J, with 13 bases between the two ends. Germline CDR1 MNHEY, CDR2 SMNVEV (reference sequence). DNA for the CDR3: TGTGCCAGCAGCCCCACATATGGAAACACTGAAGCTTTCTTT. Translated, it gives CASSPTYGNTEAFF.

The count of this clone is one. This chain joins TRBV18 and TRBJ1-2, with TRBD1 matching over 9 bases. The CDR3 length is 17 residues. Germline values: CDR1 KGHSH, CDR2 LQKENI. The ends lost 3 bases at V and 6 bases at J; junction bases unmatched: 14. CDR3 coding DNA: TGTGCCAGCTCACCCTACAGGGGGCGATCTGGAACTGATGGCTACACCTTC. Amino acids: CASSPYRGRSGTDGYTF.